Listed below are T cell receptor beta chains from one sample, sequenced in a study of blood T cell repertoires in COVID-19. Some clones are missing from TCRdb's copy, which holds only in-frame ones; the method was immunoSEQ multiplex PCR. This sample has roughly 240,000 clones, with roughly 82% found just once. Sequenced input: peripheral blood. Receptors originate from a woman in her seventies with acute or convalescent COVID-19. Both conserved end residues are part of each CDR3. The D gene is left open where the match is weak. Where a row states a size, it is once, few, many or the class of an expanded clone; other rows omit it.

length | size | J | D | V | CDR3 | DNA
16 | NA | TRBJ2-1 | TRBD1 | TRBV7-2 | CASSLRTGFSYNEQFF | TGTGCCAGCAGCTTACGGACAGGGTTTTCCTACAATGAGCAGTTCTTC
12 | NA | TRBJ2-1 | NA | TRBV3-1/TRBV3-2 | CASSHSFVEQFF | TGTGCCAGCAGCCACTCCTTCGTTGAGCAGTTCTTC
17 | NA | TRBJ1-3 | NA | TRBV14 | CASSITGTRLMGNTIYF | TGTGCCAGCAGCATTACCGGGACAAGGCTGATGGGAAACACCATATATTTT
15 | once | TRBJ2-5 | NA | TRBV18 | CASSPPHRGVGTQYF | TGTGCCAGCTCACCACCTCATCGGGGTGTCGGGACCCAGTACTTC
12 | NA | TRBJ2-7 | NA | TRBV5-5 | CASSLQRYEQYF | TGTGCCAGCAGCTTACAGCGGTACGAGCAGTACTTC
15 | NA | TRBJ1-1 | NA | TRBV7-9 | CASSPGLLEDTEAFF | TGTGCCAGCAGCCCCGGGTTGCTTGAGGACACTGAAGCTTTCTTT
17 | once | TRBJ2-3 | TRBD2 | TRBV24-1 | CATSAASLARVGDTQYF | TGTGCCACCAGTGCCGCCTCACTAGCGAGGGTAGGGGATACGCAGTATTTT
13 | NA | TRBJ2-3 | NA | TRBV11-3 | CASKPDNTDTQYF | TGTGCCAGCAAGCCTGATAACACAGATACGCAGTATTTT
12 | NA | TRBJ1-2 | NA | TRBV24-1 | CATSNSNYGYTF | TGTGCCACCAGTAACAGCAACTATGGCTACACCTTC
15 | NA | TRBJ2-1 | TRBD1 | TRBV7-9 | CASSTNRDRGHEQFF | TGTGCCAGCAGCACGAACCGGGACAGGGGGCATGAGCAGTTCTTC
14 | NA | TRBJ1-1 | NA | TRBV3-1/TRBV3-2 | CASSPSGAGTEAFF | TGTGCCAGCAGCCCTTCAGGGGCGGGCACTGAAGCTTTCTTT
14 | NA | TRBJ1-1 | TRBD1 | TRBV4-3 | CASSREGQGTEAFF | TGCGCCAGCAGCCGGGAGGGACAGGGCACTGAAGCTTTCTTT
18 | few | TRBJ2-3 | TRBD2 | TRBV7-6 | CASSKDTSAGGRTDTQYF | TGTGCCAGCAGCAAAGACACCTCAGCGGGGGGGAGAACAGATACGCAGTATTTT
15 | NA | TRBJ2-5 | NA | TRBV14 | CASSQDSAGKETQYF | TGTGCCAGCAGCCAAGATTCAGCAGGGAAAGAGACCCAGTACTTC
15 | NA | TRBJ2-1 | TRBD2 | TRBV7-2 | CASSLDRAGGGEQFF | TGTGCCAGCAGCTTAGATCGAGCGGGGGGCGGTGAGCAGTTCTTC
13 | NA | TRBJ1-5 | NA | TRBV12-3/TRBV12-4 | CASRGGFQQPQHF | TGTGCCAGCAGGGGGGGTTTCCAACAGCCCCAGCATTTT
13 | few | TRBJ1-4 | TRBD1 | TRBV5-1 | CASSWGQREKLFF | TGCGCCAGCAGCTGGGGACAGCGCGAAAAACTGTTTTTT
13 | NA | TRBJ2-3 | NA | TRBV10-1 | CASSSGPRDTQYF | TGCGCCAGCAGTTCAGGCCCCAGGGATACGCAGTATTTT
15 | NA | TRBJ1-3 | TRBD1 | TRBV5-1 | CASSNTGGSGNTIYF | TGCGCCAGCAGCAATACAGGGGGCTCTGGAAACACCATATATTTT
16 | NA | TRBJ2-5 | TRBD1 | TRBV4-3 | CASSQMTGGARETQYF | TGCGCCAGCAGCCAAATGACAGGGGGCGCAAGGGAGACCCAGTACTTC
15 | NA | TRBJ2-1 | TRBD1 | TRBV10-2 | CASRPGTGPYNEQFF | TGCGCCAGCAGGCCCGGGACAGGGCCCTACAATGAGCAATTCTTC
16 | NA | TRBJ2-6 | TRBD1 | TRBV11-2 | CASIDRGRSGANVLTF | TGTGCCAGCATCGACAGGGGTCGCTCTGGGGCCAACGTCCTGACTTTC
15 | NA | TRBJ1-2 | TRBD1 | TRBV28 | CASRPMRQGTGGYTF | TGTGCCAGCAGGCCGATGCGACAGGGGACTGGTGGCTACACCTTC
14 | NA | TRBJ1-2 | NA | TRBV9 | CASSVADSDYGYTF | TGTGCCAGCAGCGTAGCTGACAGTGACTATGGCTACACCTTC
15 | NA | TRBJ1-1 | TRBD1 | TRBV3-1/TRBV3-2 | CASSLDQGVRTEAFF | TGTGCCAGCAGCCTCGATCAGGGGGTTAGGACTGAAGCTTTCTTT
16 | NA | TRBJ2-3 | TRBD1 | TRBV11-2 | CASSLGGTGGWDTQYF | TGTGCCAGCAGCCTGGGGGGGACAGGGGGCTGGGATACGCAGTATTTT